This T cell receptor beta chain was documented in a study of regulatory T cells in long-lasting Graves disease. V was shortened by 0 bases and J by 7 bases, with 12 bases between the two germline ends. From germline, CDR1 is LGHNA and CDR2 YNFKEQ. There are 14 residues in the CDR3. Stated time point: persistent/refractory GD, antithyroid drugs over 5 years with positive TRAb. PBMC RNA served as the TCR library source. Doctors identified Graves' disease using the American Thyroid Association guidelines. The patients included were those that came from an endocrinology department in Xi'an, China. Relying on iRepertoire HTBI primers and Arm-PCR of CDR3 regions, the team built TCR beta libraries. One entry per CDR3 protein, called by TCRdb with MiXCR from the multiplex PCR reads. The sample includes around 400,000 distinct CDR3 sequences, approximately 25% of them seen just once. Notes on the study in general: Among samples with persistent disease, TRBV28, TRBJ1-2 and TRBJ2-5 were favored.

In this sample, this clonotype turned up many times. Its specificity is unknown. The receptor's source is a woman aged 40 to 49 with Graves disease. The chain joins TRBV4-2 to TRBJ1-2, with a tentative D call TRBD1 (6 bases). The source was peripheral blood mononuclear cells (PBMCs), collected when the disease was refractory, from a patient treated with antithyroid drugs. CDR3 residues: CASSQDGTGLGYTF. CDR3 DNA: TGTGCCAGCAGCCAAGATGGTACAGGGCTTGGCTACACCTTC.